This T cell receptor beta chain was found in a study of beta chain features in type 1 diabetes. Across the whole study: Sorted cell examination encompassed over 90 million cells across all samples.

cDNA synthesis used the whole RNA isolate, giving expressed TCRB sequences. Libraries were prepared by immunoSEQ multiplex PCR; TCRdb keeps only in-frame clonotypes and omits some of them. The sample shows 860,000 or so clones, 15% to 20% of them seen only once. Heparinised blood was drawn once per donor, averaging approximately 0.12 L. Using CD45RO/CCR7/CD25/CD127/CD95/CD27, CD4+ naive, central memory, regulatory and stem cell-like memory cells were sorted. Study results and caveats: Shorter TCRB CDR3s, moderately but significantly so, marked every one of the four CD4+ subsets in Type 1 diabetes patients.

As for this clone: Its specificity is unknown.

The germline CDR1 and CDR2 sequences are SQVTM and ANQGSEA. V was clipped by 4 bases and J by 2 bases, with 11 bases between them. The CDR3 sequence is 13 residues long. The rearrangement links TRBV29-1 to TRBJ1-1; TRBD1 is a possible D gene (6 bases). The receptor comes from a woman aged 18-29 years in good health. Sequencing was done on a sample of naive CD4+ T cells from blood. Here the CDR3 reads CSVAGDTNTEAFF. CDR3 nucleotide sequence: TGCAGCGTTGCAGGGGACACTAACACTGAAGCTTTCTTT.